This is a list of T cell receptor beta chains from one sample in a study of CD8+ T cells in alopecia areata. The method was immunoSEQ multiplex PCR; TCRdb's version includes in-frame clones alone and lacks a portion of them. The sample records 200,000 to 250,000 clones, more than 55% being singletons. Specimen: CD4+ T cells sorted from blood, collected around week 44, from a patient treated with tofacitinib. The origin of the receptors is a human donor with alopecia areata. CDR3s include the opening cysteine and the closing phenylalanine or tryptophan. D genes are given only for firm matches. Clone size appears in some rows only: once, few, many, or a class for an expanded clone.

>.|TRBJ1-4|TRBD1|TRBV29-1
CSGGQNEKLFF
TGCAGCGGGGGACAGAATGAAAAACTGTTTTTT
>once|TRBJ2-1|TRBD2|TRBV9
CASSFSGGGRNEQFF
TGTGCCAGCAGCTTTAGCGGGGGAGGCCGGAATGAGCAGTTCTTC
>.|TRBJ1-1|TRBD1|TRBV29-1
CSVEVQGMFAEAFF
TGCAGCGTTGAGGTACAGGGGATGTTCGCTGAAGCTTTCTTT
>.|TRBJ1-1|.|TRBV29-1
CSVAHTEAFF
TGCAGCGTTGCCCACACTGAAGCTTTCTTT
>once|TRBJ2-5|.|TRBV30
CAWSRNSQETQYF
TGTGCCTGGAGCAGGAACAGTCAAGAGACCCAGTACTTC
>.|TRBJ2-3|.|TRBV30
CAWSGLGTDTQYF
TGTGCCTGGAGCGGGTTAGGCACAGATACGCAGTATTTT
>.|TRBJ1-2|.|TRBV30
CAWSGQNYGYTF
TGTGCCTGGAGTGGACAAAACTATGGCTACACCTTC
>few|TRBJ1-2|.|TRBV7-2
CASSLERGPNYGYTF
TGTGCCAGCAGCTTAGAGCGCGGCCCGAACTATGGCTACACCTTC
>few|TRBJ2-3|TRBD2|TRBV18
CASSPAVAGGTDTQYF
TGTGCCAGCTCACCCGCCGTAGCGGGGGGCACAGATACGCAGTATTTT
>.|TRBJ1-5|.|TRBV29-1
CSAGWDPQHF
TGCAGCGCTGGGTGGGATCCCCAGCATTTT
>.|TRBJ1-1|.|TRBV11-3
CASSFSRDTEAFF
TGTGCCAGCAGCTTCTCTAGGGACACTGAAGCTTTCTTT
>.|TRBJ1-1|.|TRBV14
CASSPRVTEAFF
TGTGCCAGCAGCCCCCGGGTCACTGAAGCTTTCTTT
>.|TRBJ1-1|.|TRBV29-1
CSALGTEAFF
TGCAGCGCCTTAGGGACTGAAGCTTTCTTT
>.|TRBJ2-3|.|TRBV19
CASSDRTADTQYF
TGTGCCAGTAGCGACAGGACAGCAGATACGCAGTATTTT
>.|TRBJ2-3|.|TRBV4-3
CASSQVGTDTQYF
TGCGCCAGCAGCCAAGTCGGGACAGATACGCAGTATTTT
>few|TRBJ1-1|.|TRBV14
CASSRSTGGATEAFF
TGTGCCAGCAGCCGCTCGACAGGAGGGGCGACTGAAGCTTTCTTT
>.|TRBJ1-1|.|TRBV5-1
CASAGDTEAFF
TGCGCCAGCGCAGGGGACACTGAAGCTTTCTTT
>.|TRBJ2-7|.|TRBV23-1
CASRPGVYSPSIYEQYF
TGCGCCAGCAGGCCAGGCGTATACAGCCCCTCAATCTACGAGCAGTACTTC
>.|TRBJ2-3|TRBD2|TRBV4-3
CASSPTVLAGGADTQYF
TGCGCCAGCAGCCCAACCGTACTAGCGGGGGGCGCAGATACGCAGTATTTT
>.|TRBJ2-7|TRBD2|TRBV7-2
CASSPGLAVMPYEQYF
TGTGCCAGCAGCCCCGGACTAGCGGTGATGCCCTACGAGCAGTACTTC
>.|TRBJ2-2|.|TRBV11-2
CASSLQISRLFF
TGTGCCAGCAGCTTACAGATCTCTAGGTTGTTTTTT
>.|TRBJ1-4|.|TRBV29-1
CSVRGEQGEKLFF
TGCAGCGTTAGGGGAGAACAAGGTGAAAAACTGTTTTTT
>.|TRBJ2-6|.|TRBV5-1
CASSTPGQPRANVLTF
TGCGCCAGCAGCACGCCCGGACAGCCTCGGGCCAACGTCCTGACTTTC
>.|TRBJ1-1|.|TRBV29-1
CSVEIGPEEAFF
TGCAGCGTTGAGATAGGGCCAGAAGAAGCTTTCTTT
>.|TRBJ2-5|TRBD1|TRBV27
CASTPGGTAPTETQYF
TGTGCCAGCACCCCAGGTGGGACAGCCCCGACGGAGACCCAGTACTTC
>.|TRBJ1-1|.|TRBV4-3
CASSQDYGGGRVNTEAFF
TGCGCCAGCAGCCAAGATTACGGCGGAGGGAGGGTGAACACTGAAGCTTTCTTT
>.|TRBJ2-3|.|TRBV20-1
CSASDGSSQYF
TGCAGTGCTAGTGATGGGTCTAGTCAGTATTTT
>.|TRBJ2-3|.|TRBV11-2
CASSPTVGTQYF
TGTGCCAGCAGCCCCACGGTGGGCACGCAGTATTTT
>.|TRBJ1-2|.|TRBV29-1
CSVEQGHGYTF
TGCAGCGTTGAACAAGGGCATGGCTACACCTTC
>.|TRBJ2-7|TRBD1|TRBV6-5
CASKAGTGSYEQYF
TGTGCCAGCAAGGCCGGGACAGGGTCCTACGAGCAGTACTTC
>.|TRBJ1-2|TRBD1|TRBV6-5
CASSYQGAHGYTF
TGTGCCAGCAGTTATCAGGGGGCCCATGGCTACACCTTC
>.|TRBJ2-1|.|TRBV4-3
CASSQDWGEQFF
TGCGCCAGCAGCCAAGATTGGGGTGAGCAGTTCTTC
>.|TRBJ2-1|TRBD2|TRBV29-1
CSVRGTSGGSSYNEQFF
TGCAGCGTTAGGGGGACTAGCGGGGGTAGCTCCTACAATGAGCAGTTCTTC
>.|TRBJ1-5|TRBD1|TRBV29-1
CSVGDRSNQPQHF
TGCAGCGTGGGGGACAGAAGCAATCAGCCCCAGCATTTT
>.|TRBJ2-3|.|TRBV30
CAWNFGRKTSTDTQYF
TGTGCCTGGAATTTCGGCAGGAAGACTAGCACAGATACGCAGTATTTT
>.|TRBJ2-1|TRBD2|TRBV10-3
CAISERLLAENNEQFF
TGTGCCATCAGTGAGCGTTTACTAGCGGAAAACAATGAGCAGTTCTTC
>.|TRBJ1-1|.|TRBV30
CAWNQRGNTEAFF
TGTGCCTGGAACCAGAGGGGGAACACTGAAGCTTTCTTT
>.|TRBJ2-5|TRBD1|TRBV4-3
CASSQEGTGGYQETQYF
TGCGCCAGCAGCCAAGAGGGTACAGGGGGCTACCAAGAGACCCAGTACTTC
>once|TRBJ2-2|.|TRBV4-2
CASSQEDQTGELFF
TGTGCCAGCAGCCAAGAAGATCAGACCGGGGAGCTGTTTTTT
>few|TRBJ1-6|TRBD1|TRBV5-1
CASSLGQGNSPLHF
TGCGCCAGCAGCCTAGGACAGGGGAATTCACCCCTCCACTTT
>.|TRBJ2-7|.|TRBV6-1
CASSERIGPQRGYEQYF
TGTGCCAGCAGTGAACGGATCGGGCCCCAGAGGGGCTACGAGCAGTACTTC
>.|TRBJ2-3|TRBD1|TRBV14
CASSQDRVDTQYF
TGTGCCAGCAGCCAGGACAGGGTAGATACGCAGTATTTT
>once|TRBJ2-2|.|TRBV9
CASSLRRVATAGELFF
TGTGCCAGCAGCCTGCGGAGGGTGGCGACGGCCGGGGAGCTGTTTTTT
>few|TRBJ1-2|TRBD1|TRBV7-2
CASSLGTGGDDYGYTF
TGTGCCAGCAGCTTAGGTACAGGGGGCGATGACTATGGCTACACCTTC
>.|TRBJ1-2|.|TRBV7-2
CASSPIQAVYGYTF
TGTGCCAGCAGCCCTATTCAGGCAGTCTATGGCTACACCTTC
>.|TRBJ1-2|TRBD1|TRBV29-1
CSVGLTGRDGYTF
TGCAGCGTTGGTCTGACAGGGAGAGACGGCTACACCTTC
>few|TRBJ1-1|.|TRBV6-5
CASSFLGGNEAFF
TGTGCCAGCAGTTTCCTCGGGGGGAATGAAGCTTTCTTT
>.|TRBJ2-1|TRBD2|TRBV5-4
CASTSGGHEQFF
TGTGCCTCGACTAGCGGGGGCCATGAGCAGTTCTTC
>.|TRBJ2-6|.|TRBV4-3
CASSPGLVSRGSGANVLTF
TGCGCCAGCAGCCCGGGACTGGTGTCGAGGGGCTCTGGGGCCAACGTCCTGACTTTC
>.|TRBJ2-5|.|TRBV6-5
CASSDLIAETQYF
TGTGCCAGCAGTGACCTCATAGCGGAGACCCAGTACTTC
>few|TRBJ2-2|TRBD1|TRBV14
CASSDRGVGELFF
TGTGCCAGCAGCGACAGGGGAGTCGGGGAGCTGTTTTTT
>.|TRBJ1-2|TRBD1|TRBV30
CAWSVIGGQGTGYTF
TGTGCCTGGAGTGTAATAGGGGGACAGGGGACTGGCTACACCTTC
>.|TRBJ2-7|TRBD1|TRBV5-1
CASSLRQGDYEQYF
TGCGCCAGCAGCCTCAGACAGGGGGACTACGAGCAGTACTTC
>once|TRBJ2-5|TRBD1|TRBV4-3
CASSLGQQETQYF
TGCGCCAGCAGCCTGGGACAGCAAGAGACCCAGTACTTC
>.|TRBJ2-7|TRBD1|TRBV29-1
CSVERGTGGTYEQYF
TGCAGCGTTGAAAGGGGGACAGGGGGCACCTACGAGCAGTACTTC
>.|TRBJ2-3|.|TRBV18
CASSPGQGPDTQYF
TGTGCCAGCTCACCCGGGCAGGGCCCAGATACGCAGTATTTT
>many|TRBJ2-2|.|TRBV4-1
CASSQVREFKNTGELFF
TGCGCCAGCAGCCAAGTAAGGGAGTTCAAGAACACCGGGGAGCTGTTTTTT
>.|TRBJ2-1|.|TRBV20-1
CSARDQGQQFF
TGCAGTGCTAGAGATCAGGGTCAGCAGTTCTTC